The 31 T cell receptor beta chains below come from one sample, sequenced in a study of T cells in Graves' hyperthyroidism and ophthalmopathy. RNA transcripts served as the template for amplifying TCR beta CDR3 regions. The HTBI set primed first-round TCR CDR3 RT-PCR. MiXCR, run by TCRdb on the multiplex PCR reads, gives a single entry per CDR3 protein. The data contain hundreds of thousands of distinct CDR3 sequences, 15% to 18% of them singletons. Sequencing was performed on blood. The receptors here all came from a woman aged 18-30 years with Graves' hyperthyroidism.

The chain joins TRBV3-1 to TRBJ2-3, with D perhaps matching TRBD1 (5 bases). The germline V gene encodes CDR1 LGHDT and CDR2 YNNKEL (reference sequence). The CDR3 spans 15 residues. Trimming pared 1 base from V and 3 bases from J, leaving 11 bases between. The CDR3 DNA reads TGTGCCAGCAGCCAAGGGACATTTATAACAGATACGCAGTATTTT. This gives the protein CASSQGTFITDTQYF.

This clonotype was observed many times. This rearrangement joins TRBV7-6 to TRBJ2-7; TRBD1 is a possible D gene (5 bases). Germline V gene lookup returns CDR1 SGHVS and CDR2 FNYEAQ. The CDR3 runs to 15 residues. The ends were cut back, 2 bases at V and 3 bases at J, with 14 bases in the middle. The CDR3 coding sequence is TGTGCCAGCAGCTTACCGGAGCAGGGTAGCTACGAGCAGTACTTC. It codes for CASSLPEQGSYEQYF.

This clonotype came up once. The CDR3 reads CAIEEGGGRGKQFF. The CDR3 bases are TGTGCCATCGAGGAGGGGGGGGGACGGGGGAAGCAGTTCTTC. The chain has TRBV10-3 and TRBJ2-1, with TRBD2 as a possible D gene (7 bases). The CDR3 spans 14 residues. CDR1 ENHRY and CDR2 SYGVKD come from the germline V gene. The V and J ends lost 8 bases and 11 bases respectively, with 22 bases between them.

This clonotype appeared many times. The germline gene is not matched at one end of the junction; a read error may be the cause. The chain joins TRBV5-1 to TRBJ2-7, with 9 bases matching TRBD1. This CDR3 has 14 amino acids. The germline gives CDR1 SGHRS, CDR2 YFSETQ. The CDR3 coding sequence is TGCGCCAGCAGATTGGGGACAGGGAGTTACGAGCAGTACTTC. It codes for CASRLGTGSYEQYF.

The V call is TRBV20-1, the J call TRBJ2-4; 8 bases match TRBD2. CDR1 is DFQATT and CDR2 is SNEGSKA in the germline V gene (reference sequence). V lost 6 bases and J lost 11; bases outside the gene matches: 6. The CDR3 sequence is 11 residues long. CDR3 nucleotides: TGCAGTGCCCGTAGCGGGGAATTTCAGTACTTC. This translates into CSARSGEFQYF.

The chain couples TRBV9 to TRBJ1-3; tentatively, D is TRBD1 (6 bases). The length of the CDR3 is 15 residues. Per germline, CDR1 SGDLS and CDR2 YYNGEE. Trimming shortened V by 4 bases and J by 4 bases, and 15 bases separated the two germline ends. CDR3 sequence: CASSPRGGRGNTIYF. Here the CDR3 DNA reads TGTGCCAGCAGCCCCAGGGGAGGTAGAGGAAACACCATATATTTT.

The genes are TRBV10-3 and TRBJ2-7; D is unclear. Germline CDR1 ENHRY, CDR2 SYGVKD. The CDR3 has 13 residues. Trimming pared 10 bases from V and 0 bases from J, leaving 13 bases between. For the CDR3, the DNA is TGTGCCACCCGCTCAGGTCTCTCCTACGAGCAGTACTTC. It codes for CATRSGLSYEQYF.

This clonotype has a count of ten or more. The chain carries TRBV19 and TRBJ2-1; D ambiguous. V lost 4 bases and J 0 bases, leaving 16 bases between the germline ends. The CDR3 totals 17 residues. CDR1 and CDR2 (germline): LNHDA, SQIVND (reference sequence). DNA for the CDR3: TGTGCCAGTAGTACCAGTCACCTTACCGGCTCCTACAATGAGCAGTTCTTC. It codes for CASSTSHLTGSYNEQFF. The full variable domain, completed using reference TRBV19 and TRBJ2-1, is DGGITQSPKYLFRKEGQNVTLSCEQNLNHDAMYWYRQDPGQGLRLIYYSQIVNDFQKGDIAEGYSVSREKKESFPLTVTSAQKNPTAFYLCASSTSHLTGSYNEQFFGPGTRLTVL.

In its sample, this clonotype was seen once. The genes are TRBV14 and TRBJ2-3; 7 bases line up with TRBD1. This CDR3 contains 18 residues. J was trimmed by 7 bases and V by 4 bases; bases with no gene match: 20. The germline V gene has CDR1 SGHDN and CDR2 FVKESK. In nucleotides, the CDR3 is TGTGCCAGCAGCCTTGGTTATGGGAACAGGGGCCCTACTTATACGCAGTATTTT. Translation: CASSLGYGNRGPTYTQYF.

This clonotype was seen ten or more times. The chain uses TRBV20-1 and TRBJ2-3, with 12 nucleotides matching TRBD1. V shed 5 bases, J shed 3 bases, and the junction held 9 bases outside the gene matches. Germline CDR1 and CDR2: DFQATT and SNEGSKA (reference sequence). There are 16 residues in the CDR3. CDR3 coding DNA: TGCAGTGCTTTTGGGGTGGGACAGGGGGCGACAGATACGCAGTATTTT. Amino acid sequence: CSAFGVGQGATDTQYF.

This clonotype was recorded many times. The V call is TRBV20-1, the J call TRBJ2-3, with 13 bases matching TRBD2. Germline V gene data show CDR1 as DFQATT and CDR2 as SNEGSKA (reference sequence). The V segment lost 0 bases and the J segment 5 bases; nucleotides outside the gene matches: 2. This CDR3 region has 15 residues. In nucleotides, the CDR3 is TGCAGTGCTAGAGAGGGACTAGCGGGATTAGATACGCAGTATTTT. Translation gives CSAREGLAGLDTQYF.

There are many counts of this clonotype. This chain connects TRBV6-1 to TRBJ1-2; D gene unclear. The V and J ends lost 2 bases and 5 bases respectively, with 15 bases between them. CDR3 length: 15 residues. The germline V gene has CDR1 MNHNS and CDR2 SASEGT. In DNA, the CDR3 is TGTGCCAGCAGTGAACGCCCGTTAGAATGGTATGGCTACACCTTC. This encodes CASSERPLEWYGYTF.

The V and J genes are TRBV4-1 and TRBJ2-2; 13 nucleotides align to TRBD2. V dropped 4 bases and J dropped 4; count of bases not matched to a gene: 15. The germline V gene encodes CDR1 MGHRA and CDR2 YSYEKL. The CDR3 is 20 amino acids. This CDR3 is CASSPRWTSGSRRPTGELFF. The DNA for the CDR3 is TGCGCCAGCAGCCCGCGCTGGACTAGCGGGAGCCGGCGGCCCACCGGGGAGCTGTTTTTT.

This clonotype showed up many times. The rearrangement joins TRBV30 to TRBJ1-5, with 8 nucleotides matching TRBD1. CDR3 length: 15 residues. V shed 3 bases, J shed 1 base, and the junction held 5 bases outside the gene matches. Germline CDR1 GTSNPN, CDR2 SVGIG (reference sequence). For the CDR3, the DNA is TGTGCCTGGAGCGCCGACAGGGGAAGCAATCAGCCCCAGCATTTT. Translated: CAWSADRGSNQPQHF.

This clonotype was detected ten times or more. J is TRBJ2-3 and V is TRBV27, with a possible D match to TRBD2 (7 bases). Trimming left V 5 bases short and J 1 base short, with 19 bases between. CDR3 length: 17 residues. Germline lookup yields CDR1 MNHEY and CDR2 SMNVEV (reference sequence). This CDR3 is CASSPQVWGGGTDTQYF. As DNA, the CDR3 is TGTGCCAGCAGTCCCCAAGTTTGGGGGGGCGGCACAGATACGCAGTATTTT.

This clonotype was found many times. The V and J genes are TRBV12-3 or TRBV12-4 and TRBJ2-5; the D gene is possibly TRBD2 (6 bases). V was clipped by 5 bases and J by 7 bases, with 20 bases between them. The CDR3 is 15 amino acids. In DNA, the CDR3 is TGTGCCAGCAGTGGGGGTGGGGGGAAAGGGCGGACCCAGTACTTC. Translating it yields CASSGGGGKGRTQYF.

The chain carries TRBV5-1 and TRBJ2-7; possibly TRBD1 or TRBD2 for D (5 bases each). The CDR3 length is 14 residues. The V end was cut by 0 bases, the J end by 5 bases, with 12 bases between. Germline CDR1 reads SGHRS; CDR2 reads YFSETQ. This chain's CDR3 is CASSLDLGVHEQYF. Written as DNA, the CDR3 is TGCGCCAGCAGCTTGGACCTGGGGGTCCACGAGCAGTACTTC.

There are many counts of this clonotype. The V and J genes are TRBV6-2 or TRBV6-3 and TRBJ2-7; 9 nucleotides agree with TRBD2. V trimming: 5 bases; J trimming: 2 bases; junction bases outside the gene matches: 7. Germline V gene data show CDR1 as MNHEY and CDR2 as SVGEGT. The CDR3 is 15 amino acids. CDR3 residues: CASSARAGGPYEQYF. Written as DNA, the CDR3 is TGTGCCAGCAGTGCCCGAGCGGGGGGCCCCTACGAGCAGTACTTC.

The chain is built from TRBV20-1 and TRBJ2-5; 9 bases are shared with TRBD1. The junction had 14 bases not matched to a gene; V was cut back by 5 bases and J by 4 bases. Germline V CDR1 and CDR2: DFQATT, SNEGSKA (reference sequence). This CDR3 contains 16 residues. CDR3 in amino acids: CSAQPLRQGVGETQYF. The CDR3 bases are TGCAGTGCTCAACCCCTCAGACAGGGGGTCGGAGAGACCCAGTACTTC.

The rearrangement joins TRBV27 to TRBJ1-3; D remains unclear. The CDR3 is made up of 16 amino acids. V lost 3 bases and J lost 1, with 13 bases in between. CDR1 MNHEY and CDR2 SMNVEV come from the germline V gene (reference sequence). The CDR3 is CASSFKPVGSGNTIYF. The CDR3 coding sequence is TGTGCCAGCAGTTTTAAGCCCGTGGGGTCTGGAAACACCATATATTTT.

This clonotype was seen repeatedly, ten times or more. The chain is built from TRBV20-1 and TRBJ2-5; D possibly matches TRBD1 or TRBD2 (6 bases each). CDR1 is DFQATT and CDR2 is SNEGSKA in the germline V gene (reference sequence). The germline V and J ends were trimmed by 3 bases and 4 bases, with 12 bases remaining between them. The CDR3 runs 13 residues. CDR3 sequence (DNA): TGCAGTGCTAGTCCGGGGGCAGGAGAGACCCAGTACTTC. Translation gives CSASPGAGETQYF.

This clonotype came up a few times. One base away lies a much larger clone, so this may be a sequencing read error. The rearrangement links TRBV12-3 or TRBV12-4 to TRBJ2-3; D assignment may be TRBD1 or TRBD2 (5 bases each). Trimming pared 2 bases from V and 1 base from J, leaving 7 bases between. The CDR3 has 14 residues. CDR3 in DNA: TGTGCCAGCAGTTTAAGGGACCGCACAGATACGCAGTATTTT. Translating it yields CASSLRDRTDTQYF.

CDR3 loop: CAITQRIDTLLSFGNQPQHF. In DNA, the CDR3 is TGTGCCATTACCCAAAGAATCGACACCTTGCTGTCCTTTGGGAATCAGCCCCAGCATTTT. The V call is TRBV19, the J call TRBJ1-5, with D uncertain. The length of the CDR3 is 20 residues. Germline CDR1 and CDR2: LNHDA and SQIVND (reference sequence). Trimming took off 10 bases at V and 4 bases at J, with 35 bases between the two ends.

This clonotype was counted at least ten times. The rearrangement links TRBV27 to TRBJ1-2; the D gene is possibly TRBD1 (6 bases). Germline CDR1 MNHEY, CDR2 SMNVEV (reference sequence). The CDR3 is made up of 13 amino acids. V was pared by 3 bases and J by 7 bases, with 12 bases between. The CDR3 nucleotides read TGTGCCAGCAGTTTGGGGGGCCGGGGTGGCTACACCTTC. This translates into CASSLGGRGGYTF.

The rearrangement links TRBV15 to TRBJ2-3; 11 positions match TRBD2. Trimming removed 5 bases from V and 2 bases from J; junction bases left unmatched: 9. The CDR3 spans 17 residues. Germline-derived CDR1 and CDR2 are LNHNV and YYDKDF (reference sequence). CDR3 sequence (DNA): TGTGCCACCAGCCCTGACCTAGCGGGGGGCCTCACAGATACGCAGTATTTT. Amino acid sequence: CATSPDLAGGLTDTQYF. The variable domain in full, with the rest retrieved from reference TRBV15 and TRBJ2-3, is DAMVIQNPRYQVTQFGKPVTLSCSQTLNHNVMYWYQQKSSQAPKLLFHYYDKDFNNEADTPDNFQSRRPNTSFCFLDIRSPGLGDTAMYLCATSPDLAGGLTDTQYFGPGTRLTVL.

Many counts were recorded for this clonotype. The rearrangement joins TRBV28 to TRBJ1-5; D perhaps matches TRBD1 (6 bases). CDR3 length: 18 residues. Germline CDR1 and CDR2: MDHEN and SYDVKM. V was clipped by 5 bases and J by 0 bases, with 20 bases between them. CDR3 sequence (DNA): TGTGCCAGCAGTACTACAGGGTTCCGCGCCTATAGCAATCAGCCCCAGCATTTT. Translated: CASSTTGFRAYSNQPQHF.

There are a few counts of this clonotype. The rearrangement joins TRBV5-1 to TRBJ2-1; no definite D call. Trimming removed 5 bases from V and 8 bases from J, with 23 bases in between. The CDR3 sequence is 16 residues long. In germline, CDR1 is SGHRS, CDR2 YFSETQ. The DNA for the CDR3 is TGCGCCAGCAGTCGCCCGGCCGGACCCTCAACCGATGAGCAGTTCTTC. It yields the protein CASSRPAGPSTDEQFF.

This clonotype was observed at least ten times. V and J are TRBV2 and TRBJ1-4; D not certain. The V gene lost 3 bases and the J gene lost 6 bases, with 2 bases spanning the gap. Looked up from germline, CDR1 is SNHLY and CDR2 is FYNNEI. CDR3 length: 11 residues. CDR3 sequence reads: CASSDDEKLFF. CDR3 bases: TGTGCCAGCAGTGATGATGAAAAACTGTTTTTT.

Ten or more counts support this clonotype. The rearrangement uses TRBV5-1 and TRBJ2-1; D not certain. V lost 4 bases to trimming and J lost 0 bases, with 8 bases between them. Germline values: CDR1 SGHRS, CDR2 YFSETQ. The CDR3 loop spans 14 amino acids. The CDR3 is CASSGANSYNEQFF. DNA for the CDR3: TGCGCCAGCAGCGGAGCGAACTCCTACAATGAGCAGTTCTTC.

This clonotype was picked up a small number of times. Lacking the conserved final phenylalanine or tryptophan, this CDR3 likely reflects a read error. The chain couples TRBV18 to TRBJ2-7; 9 bases line up with TRBD2. V was clipped by 3 bases and J by 2 bases; unmatched bases: 5. The germline gives CDR1 KGHSH, CDR2 LQKENI. There are 15 residues in the CDR3. CDR3 nucleotides: TGTGCCAGCTCACCGACTGCGGGGGGGACCTACGAGCAGTACCTC. It is translated as CASSPTAGGTYEQYL.

This clonotype has just a few counts. The chain couples TRBV4-1 to TRBJ2-7, with TRBD2 identical over 13 bases. The V segment lost 4 bases and the J segment 2 bases; nucleotides outside the gene matches: 14. The CDR3 is 19 amino acids. The germline gives CDR1 MGHRA, CDR2 YSYEKL. In DNA form, the CDR3 reads TGCGCCAGCAGCCTCCGACGGACTAGCGGGAGTCCAACCACCTACGAGCAGTACTTC. Protein product: CASSLRRTSGSPTTYEQYF.